This TCR beta chain comes out of a study of tumor-infiltrating lymphocytes in oesophageal squamous cell carcinoma. One entry per CDR3 protein, called by TCRdb with MiXCR from the PCR reads. The sample lists 15,000 to 20,000 distinct CDR3 sequences; roughly 40% were seen once. Germline lookup yields CDR1 SGHTA and CDR2 FQGTGA. V lost 5 bases to trimming and J lost 9 bases; unmatched junction nucleotides: 15. The CDR3 spans 17 residues. This clonotype is medium-sized. The source material was esophageal tumor tissue. The receptor was derived from a male donor with esophageal squamous cell carcinoma. The chain couples TRBV7-3 to TRBJ2-5; 13 nucleotides match TRBD2. CDR3 DNA: TGTGCCAGCAGCCCCAACTCACTAGCGGGAGGGTCCGTGGCCCAGTACTTC. It encodes CASSPNSLAGGSVAQYF.